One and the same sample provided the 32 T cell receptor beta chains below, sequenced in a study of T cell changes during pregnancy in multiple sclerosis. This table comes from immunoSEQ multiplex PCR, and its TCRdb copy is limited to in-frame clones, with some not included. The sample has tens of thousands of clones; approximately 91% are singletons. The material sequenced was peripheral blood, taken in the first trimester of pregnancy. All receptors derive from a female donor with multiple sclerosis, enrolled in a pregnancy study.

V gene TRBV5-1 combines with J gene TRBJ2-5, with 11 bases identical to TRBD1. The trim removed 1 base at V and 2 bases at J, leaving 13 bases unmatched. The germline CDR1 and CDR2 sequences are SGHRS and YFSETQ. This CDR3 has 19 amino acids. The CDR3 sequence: CASSLRGDRGWAAQETQYF. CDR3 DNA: TGCGCCAGCAGCTTGAGGGGGGACAGGGGGTGGGCAGCACAAGAGACCCAGTACTTC. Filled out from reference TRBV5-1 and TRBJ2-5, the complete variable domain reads KAGVTQTPRYLIKTRGQQVTLSCSPISGHRSVSWYQQTPGQGLQFLFEYFSETQRNKGNFPGRFSGRQFSNSRSEMNVSTLELGDSALYLCASSLRGDRGWAAQETQYFGPGTRLLVL.

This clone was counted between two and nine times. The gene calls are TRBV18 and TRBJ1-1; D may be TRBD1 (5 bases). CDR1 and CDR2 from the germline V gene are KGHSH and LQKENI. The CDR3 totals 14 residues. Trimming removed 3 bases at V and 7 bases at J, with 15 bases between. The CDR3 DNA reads TGTGCCAGCTCACCCCGAGCGGGGGACGGTGAAGCTTTCTTT. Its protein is CASSPRAGDGEAFF.

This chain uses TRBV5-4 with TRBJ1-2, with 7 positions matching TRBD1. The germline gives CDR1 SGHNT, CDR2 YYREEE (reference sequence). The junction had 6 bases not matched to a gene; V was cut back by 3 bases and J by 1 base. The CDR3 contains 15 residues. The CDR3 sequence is CASSSQGPHNYGYTF. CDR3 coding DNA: TGTGCCAGCAGCTCACAGGGGCCCCATAACTATGGCTACACCTTC.

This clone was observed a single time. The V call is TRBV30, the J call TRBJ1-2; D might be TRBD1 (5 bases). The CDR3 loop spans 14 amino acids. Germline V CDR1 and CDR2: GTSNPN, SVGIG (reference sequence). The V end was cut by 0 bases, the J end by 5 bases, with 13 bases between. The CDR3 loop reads CAWSVRYRIYGYTF. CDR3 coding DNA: TGTGCCTGGAGTGTACGGTACAGGATTTATGGCTACACCTTC. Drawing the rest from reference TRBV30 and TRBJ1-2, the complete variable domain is SQTIHQWPATLVQPVGSPLSLECTVEGTSNPNLYWYRQAAGRGLQLLFYSVGIGQISSEVPQNLSASRPQDRQFILSSKKLLLSDSGFYLCAWSVRYRIYGYTFGSGTRLTVV.

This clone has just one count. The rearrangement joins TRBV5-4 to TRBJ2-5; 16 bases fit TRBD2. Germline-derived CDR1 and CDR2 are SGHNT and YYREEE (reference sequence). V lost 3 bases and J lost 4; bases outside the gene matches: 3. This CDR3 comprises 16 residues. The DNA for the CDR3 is TGTGCCAGCAGCTGGGGACTAGCGGGAGGGGGAGAGACCCAGTACTTC. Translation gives CASSWGLAGGGETQYF.

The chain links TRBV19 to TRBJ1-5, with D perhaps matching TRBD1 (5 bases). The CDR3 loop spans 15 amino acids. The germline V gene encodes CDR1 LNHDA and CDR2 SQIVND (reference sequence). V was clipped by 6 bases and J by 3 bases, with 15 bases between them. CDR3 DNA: TGTGCCAGTAGCCCTTGGGCAGGGAACAATCAGCCCCAGCATTTT. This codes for CASSPWAGNNQPQHF.

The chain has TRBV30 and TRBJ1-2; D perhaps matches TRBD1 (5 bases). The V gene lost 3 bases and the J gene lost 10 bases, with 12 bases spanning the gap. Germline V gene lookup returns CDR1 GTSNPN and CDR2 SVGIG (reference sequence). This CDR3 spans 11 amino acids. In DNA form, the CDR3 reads TGTGCCTGGAGCATCCAGGGTCCCTACACCTTC. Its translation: CAWSIQGPYTF.

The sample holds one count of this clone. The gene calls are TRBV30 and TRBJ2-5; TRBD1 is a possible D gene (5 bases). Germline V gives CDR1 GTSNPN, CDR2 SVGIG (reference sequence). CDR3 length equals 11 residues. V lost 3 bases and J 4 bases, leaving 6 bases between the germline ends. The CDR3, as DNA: TGTGCCTGGAGGGGGCGAGAGACCCAGTACTTC. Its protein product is CAWRGRETQYF.

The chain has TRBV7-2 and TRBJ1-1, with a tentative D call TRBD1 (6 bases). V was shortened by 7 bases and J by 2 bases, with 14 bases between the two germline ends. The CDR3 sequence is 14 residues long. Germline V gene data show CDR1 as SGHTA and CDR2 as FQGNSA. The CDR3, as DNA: TGTGCCAGCAAGATAGGACAGACAAACACTGAAGCTTTCTTT. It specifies CASKIGQTNTEAFF.

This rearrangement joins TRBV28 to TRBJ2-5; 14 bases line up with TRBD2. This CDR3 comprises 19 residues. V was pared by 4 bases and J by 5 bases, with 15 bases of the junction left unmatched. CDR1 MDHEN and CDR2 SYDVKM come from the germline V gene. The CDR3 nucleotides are TGTGCCAGCAGTTCCCCGGGCGGCGGACTAGCGGGAGGAAGGGAGACCCAGTACTTC. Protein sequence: CASSSPGGGLAGGRETQYF.

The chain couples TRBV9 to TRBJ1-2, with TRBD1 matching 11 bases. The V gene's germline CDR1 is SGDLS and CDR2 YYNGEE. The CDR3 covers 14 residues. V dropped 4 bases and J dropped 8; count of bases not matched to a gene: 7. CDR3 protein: CASSPPDRGRGYTF. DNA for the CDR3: TGTGCCAGCAGCCCTCCGGACAGGGGGCGAGGCTACACCTTC.

CDR3 amino acids: CASSVDGSVYNEQFF. The CDR3 DNA is TGTGCCAGCAGCGTAGACGGGAGTGTTTACAATGAGCAGTTCTTC. V usage is TRBV9 and J usage is TRBJ2-1; maybe TRBD2 (6 bases). Germline assignment: CDR1 SGDLS and CDR2 YYNGEE. The CDR3 contains 15 residues. The V end was cut by 0 bases, the J end by 4 bases, with 11 bases between.

Here the CDR3 reads CASSFQQGYTDTQYF. The CDR3 DNA follows: TGTGCCAGCAGTTTTCAACAGGGGTACACAGATACGCAGTATTTT. The chain recombines TRBV28 with TRBJ2-3; 7 nucleotides line up with TRBD1. The CDR3 runs to 15 residues. J lost 2 bases, V lost 3 bases, and 5 bases had no gene match. Germline lookup yields CDR1 MDHEN and CDR2 SYDVKM.

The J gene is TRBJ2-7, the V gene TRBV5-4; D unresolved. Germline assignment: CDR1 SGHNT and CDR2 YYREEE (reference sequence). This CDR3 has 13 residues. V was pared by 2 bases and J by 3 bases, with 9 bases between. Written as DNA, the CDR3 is TGTGCCAGCAGCTTTAACGGTCGCTACGAGCAGTACTTC. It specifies CASSFNGRYEQYF.

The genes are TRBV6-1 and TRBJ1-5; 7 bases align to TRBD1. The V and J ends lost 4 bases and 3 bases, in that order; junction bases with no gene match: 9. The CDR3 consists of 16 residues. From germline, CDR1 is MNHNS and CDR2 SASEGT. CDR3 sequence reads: CASSANDRAYNQPQHF. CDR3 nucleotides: TGTGCCAGCAGTGCTAATGACAGGGCCTACAATCAGCCCCAGCATTTT.

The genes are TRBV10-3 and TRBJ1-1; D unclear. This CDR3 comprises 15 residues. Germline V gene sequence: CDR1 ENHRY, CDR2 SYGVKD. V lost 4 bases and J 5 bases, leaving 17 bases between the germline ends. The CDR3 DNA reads TGTGCCATCAGTGTCGGGGTGGTAGGAGTGACTGAAGCTTTCTTT. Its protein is CAISVGVVGVTEAFF.

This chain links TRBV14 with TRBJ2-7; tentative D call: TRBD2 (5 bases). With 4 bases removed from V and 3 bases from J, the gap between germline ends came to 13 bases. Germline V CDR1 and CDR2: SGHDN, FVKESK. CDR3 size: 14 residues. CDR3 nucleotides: TGTGCCAGCAGCCGAGGGAATCCCGGCTACGAGCAGTACTTC. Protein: CASSRGNPGYEQYF.

CDR3 nucleotides: TGTGCCAGCACCCAGGATATAGCGGGAGGGTACAATGAGCAGTTCTTC. This codes for CASTQDIAGGYNEQFF. The chain recombines TRBV2 with TRBJ2-1; 11 bases are a match to TRBD2. The CDR3 extends over 16 amino acids. CDR1 is SNHLY and CDR2 is FYNNEI in the germline V gene. V shed 7 bases and J 4 bases; nucleotides not matched to a gene: 9.

The CDR3, as DNA: TGTGCCAGTTCCGGGACAGGTTTACAGCCCCAGCATTTT. Protein product: CASSGTGLQPQHF. The chain has TRBV2 and TRBJ1-5; 8 bases match TRBD1. CDR3 length: 13 amino acids. V dropped 9 bases and J dropped 7; count of bases not matched to a gene: 8. Germline CDR1 is SNHLY and CDR2 is FYNNEI.

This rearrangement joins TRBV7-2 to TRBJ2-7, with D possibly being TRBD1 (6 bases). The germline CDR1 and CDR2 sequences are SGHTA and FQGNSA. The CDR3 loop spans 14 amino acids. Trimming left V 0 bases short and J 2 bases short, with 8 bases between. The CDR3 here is CASSLAGAPYEQYF. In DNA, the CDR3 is TGTGCCAGCAGCTTAGCGGGGGCCCCCTACGAGCAGTACTTC. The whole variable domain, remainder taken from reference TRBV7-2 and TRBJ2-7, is GAGVSQSPSNKVTEKGKDVELRCDPISGHTALYWYRQSLGQGLEFLIYFQGNSAPDKSGLPSDRFSAERTGGSVSTLTIQRTQQEDSAVYLCASSLAGAPYEQYFGPGTRLTVT.

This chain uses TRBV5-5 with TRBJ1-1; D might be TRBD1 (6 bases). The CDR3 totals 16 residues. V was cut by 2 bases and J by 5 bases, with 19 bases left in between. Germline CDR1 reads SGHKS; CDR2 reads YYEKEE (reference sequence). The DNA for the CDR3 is TGTGCCAGCAGCTTCCTCCTTCAGGGGAGGGGAACTGAAGCTTTCTTT. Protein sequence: CASSFLLQGRGTEAFF.

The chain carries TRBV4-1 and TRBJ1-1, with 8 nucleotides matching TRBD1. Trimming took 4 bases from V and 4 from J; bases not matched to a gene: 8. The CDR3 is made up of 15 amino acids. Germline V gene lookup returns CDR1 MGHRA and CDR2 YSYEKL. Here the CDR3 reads CASSLGPGGGTEAFF. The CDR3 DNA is TGCGCCAGCAGCCTCGGGCCAGGGGGCGGCACTGAAGCTTTCTTT.

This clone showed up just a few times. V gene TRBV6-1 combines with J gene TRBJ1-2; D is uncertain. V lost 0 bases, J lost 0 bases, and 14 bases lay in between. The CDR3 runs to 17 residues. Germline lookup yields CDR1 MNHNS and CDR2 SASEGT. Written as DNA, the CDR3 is TGTGCCAGCAGTGAAGCGCTTATTGGGCGACCTAACTATGGCTACACCTTC. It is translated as CASSEALIGRPNYGYTF.

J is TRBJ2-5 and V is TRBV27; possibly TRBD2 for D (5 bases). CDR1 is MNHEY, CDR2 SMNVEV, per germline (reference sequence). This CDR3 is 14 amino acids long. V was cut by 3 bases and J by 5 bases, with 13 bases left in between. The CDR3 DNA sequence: TGTGCCAGCAGTTTGGTGGGAGTGGACGAGACCCAGTACTTC. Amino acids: CASSLVGVDETQYF.

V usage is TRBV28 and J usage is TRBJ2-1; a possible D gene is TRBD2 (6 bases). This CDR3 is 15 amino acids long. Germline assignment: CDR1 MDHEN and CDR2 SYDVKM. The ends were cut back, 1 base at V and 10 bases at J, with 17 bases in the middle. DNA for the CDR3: TGTGCCAGCAGTTTATTGGCGGGACTCAAAATGGAGCAGTTCTTC. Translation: CASSLLAGLKMEQFF.

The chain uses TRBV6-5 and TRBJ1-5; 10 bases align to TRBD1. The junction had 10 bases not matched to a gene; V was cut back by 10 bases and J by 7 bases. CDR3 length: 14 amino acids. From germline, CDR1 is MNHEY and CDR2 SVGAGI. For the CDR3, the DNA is TGTGCCACAAAGGGACAGGGGCGAACCCAGCCCCAGCATTTT. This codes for CATKGQGRTQPQHF.

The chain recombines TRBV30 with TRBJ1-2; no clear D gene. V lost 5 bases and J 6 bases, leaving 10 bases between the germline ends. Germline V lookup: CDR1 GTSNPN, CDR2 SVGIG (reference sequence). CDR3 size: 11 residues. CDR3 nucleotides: TGTGCCTGGGGTCCGGGGAATGGCTACACCTTC. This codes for CAWGPGNGYTF.

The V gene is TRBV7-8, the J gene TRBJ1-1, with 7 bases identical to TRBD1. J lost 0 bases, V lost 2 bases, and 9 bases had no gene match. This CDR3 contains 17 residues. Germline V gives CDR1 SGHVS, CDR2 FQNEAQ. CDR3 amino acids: CASSLRDRDSMNTEAFF. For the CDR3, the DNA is TGTGCCAGCAGCTTACGAGACAGGGATTCGATGAACACTGAAGCTTTCTTT. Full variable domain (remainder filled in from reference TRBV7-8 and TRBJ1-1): GAGVSQSPRYKVAKRGQDVALRCDPISGHVSLFWYQQALGQGPEFLTYFQNEAQLDKSGLPSDRFFAERPEGSVSTLKIQRTQQEDSAVYLCASSLRDRDSMNTEAFFGQGTRLTVV.

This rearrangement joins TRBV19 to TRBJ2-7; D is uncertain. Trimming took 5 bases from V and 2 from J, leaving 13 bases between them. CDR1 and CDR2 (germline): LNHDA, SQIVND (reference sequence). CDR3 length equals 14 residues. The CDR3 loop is CASSPTTRPYEQYF. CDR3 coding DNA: TGTGCCAGTAGTCCAACGACTCGCCCCTACGAGCAGTACTTC. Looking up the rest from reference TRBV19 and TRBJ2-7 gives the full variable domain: DGGITQSPKYLFRKEGQNVTLSCEQNLNHDAMYWYRQDPGQGLRLIYYSQIVNDFQKGDIAEGYSVSREKKESFPLTVTSAQKNPTAFYLCASSPTTRPYEQYFGPGTRLTVT.

CDR3 nucleotides: TGCGCCAGCAGCGTAGGACAGAACACCGGGGAGCTGTTTTTT. Translated: CASSVGQNTGELFF. V is TRBV5-1 and J is TRBJ2-2, with TRBD1 as a possible D gene (5 bases). The CDR3 spans 14 residues. CDR1 is SGHRS and CDR2 is YFSETQ in the germline V gene. V lost 4 bases to trimming and J lost 1 base, with 8 bases between them.

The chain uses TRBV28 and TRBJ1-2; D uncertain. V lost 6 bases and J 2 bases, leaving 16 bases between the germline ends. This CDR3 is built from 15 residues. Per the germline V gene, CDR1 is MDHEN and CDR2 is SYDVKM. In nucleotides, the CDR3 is TGTGCCAGCAGGCCTTCCTGGGCGGGGAACTATGGCTACACCTTC. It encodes CASRPSWAGNYGYTF.

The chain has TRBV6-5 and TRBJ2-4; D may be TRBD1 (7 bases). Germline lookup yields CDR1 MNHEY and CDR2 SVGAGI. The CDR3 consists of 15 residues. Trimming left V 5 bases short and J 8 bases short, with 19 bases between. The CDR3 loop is CASSRRGTAIDIQYF. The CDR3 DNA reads TGTGCCAGCAGTCGACGCGGGACAGCGATCGACATTCAGTACTTC.